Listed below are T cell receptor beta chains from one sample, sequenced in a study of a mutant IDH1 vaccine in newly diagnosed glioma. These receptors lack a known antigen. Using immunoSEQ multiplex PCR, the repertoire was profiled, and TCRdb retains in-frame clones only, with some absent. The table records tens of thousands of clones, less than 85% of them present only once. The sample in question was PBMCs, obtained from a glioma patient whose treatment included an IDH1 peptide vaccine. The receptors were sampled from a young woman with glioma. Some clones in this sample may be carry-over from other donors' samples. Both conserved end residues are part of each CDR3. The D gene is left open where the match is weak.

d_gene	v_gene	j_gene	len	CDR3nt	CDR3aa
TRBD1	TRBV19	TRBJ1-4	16	TGTGCCAGTAACGCACCGGGACAGGGTTTAACGAGGGAACTGTTTTTT	CASNAPGQGLTRELFF
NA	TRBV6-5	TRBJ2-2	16	TGTGCCAGCAGTTCCTCCGGGGGAAGGGGGACCGGGGAGCTGTTTTTT	CASSSSGGRGTGELFF
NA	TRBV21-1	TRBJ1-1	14	TGTGCCAGCAGCAAAGGGACAGCGAACACTGAAGCTTTCTTT	CASSKGTANTEAFF
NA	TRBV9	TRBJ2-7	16	TGTGCCAGCCACCCCCGCGCGCGGGGATCCCTCTACGAGCAGTACTTC	CASHPRARGSLYEQYF
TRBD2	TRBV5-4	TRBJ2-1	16	TGTGCCAGCAGCCAAGGTAGCGGGGGGGGGTACAATGAGCAGTTCTTC	CASSQGSGGGYNEQFF
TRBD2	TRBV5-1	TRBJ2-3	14	TGCGCCAGCAGCAGGGGACTAGCGGCAGATACGCAGTATTTT	CASSRGLAADTQYF
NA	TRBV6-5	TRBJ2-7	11	TGTGCCAGCAGTCCCGGCGGGGAGCAGTACTTC	CASSPGGEQYF
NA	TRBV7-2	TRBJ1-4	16	TGTGCCAGCACCCCTGCGGGTGGGAGAACTAATGAAAAACTGTTTTTT	CASTPAGGRTNEKLFF
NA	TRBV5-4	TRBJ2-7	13	TGTGCCAGCAGCTTTCTGGACGGCTACGAGCAGTACTTC	CASSFLDGYEQYF
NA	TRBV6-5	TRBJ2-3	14	TGTGCCAGCAGTTTTCGGGGGAGCACAGATACGCAGTATTTT	CASSFRGSTDTQYF
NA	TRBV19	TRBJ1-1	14	TGTGCCAGTAGGGAACTAGGGTTGAACACTGAAGCTTTCTTT	CASRELGLNTEAFF
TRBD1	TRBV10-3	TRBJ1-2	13	TGTGCCATCAGTGTTACAGGGGAGGTGCGCTACACCTTC	CAISVTGEVRYTF
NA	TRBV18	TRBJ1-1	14	TGTGCCAGCTCACCACAGGGGGGTGCGGATGAAGCTTTCTTT	CASSPQGGADEAFF
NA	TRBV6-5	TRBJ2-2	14	TGTGCCAGCAGTCCAGGGGTGTACACCGGGGAGCTGTTTTTT	CASSPGVYTGELFF
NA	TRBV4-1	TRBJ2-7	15	TGCGCCAGCAGCCCGGGACTCAACCGACGAGACGAGCAGTACTTC	CASSPGLNRRDEQYF
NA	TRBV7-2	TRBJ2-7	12	TGTGCCAGCAGCTTAACATTAACCGAGCAGTACTTC	CASSLTLTEQYF
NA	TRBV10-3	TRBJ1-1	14	TGTGCCATCAGTGAGTCGGAGGAGGGCACTGAAGCTTTCTTT	CAISESEEGTEAFF
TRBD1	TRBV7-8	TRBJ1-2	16	TGTGCCAGCAGCTTACGGGACAGGGGCCCTAACTATGGCTACACCTTC	CASSLRDRGPNYGYTF